One and the same sample provided the 23 T cell receptor beta chains below, sequenced in a study of T cells in localized non-small cell lung cancer. This table comes from immunoSEQ multiplex PCR, and its TCRdb copy is limited to in-frame clones, with some not included. The sample lists around 3,500 clones; 33% were seen once. This sample comprised normal lung tissue next to the tumor, obtained before any cancer treatment. The receptor set was obtained from a woman aged 35 to 75 with stage I lung adenocarcinoma.

This clone was observed a handful of times. The chain recombines TRBV6-8 with TRBJ1-4, with 9 nucleotides matching TRBD1. The CDR3 has 16 residues. With 6 bases clipped from V and 8 bases from J, the junction kept 13 bases outside the gene matches. Germline V CDR1 and CDR2: MNHGY, SAAAGT. The CDR3 DNA sequence: TGTGCCAGCAGCCGAGCTCCGGGACAGGGTGGGGAAAAACTGTTTTTT. Its translation: CASSRAPGQGGEKLFF.

This clone occurred a few times. The junction does not match germline at one end; this may be a read error. The chain has TRBV6-8 and TRBJ1-2, with a weak D call TRBD1 (5 bases). The CDR3 spans 14 residues. CDR1 is MNHGY and CDR2 is SAAAGT in the germline V gene. The CDR3 loop reads CAIRDALTATSMFF. The CDR3 DNA follows: TGTGCCATCAGAGACGCCCTGACAGCTACCTCCATGTTCTTC.

Within the sample, this clone is medium-sized. The chain is built from TRBV23-1 and TRBJ2-6; the D gene is possibly TRBD2 (6 bases). TRBV23-1 is an ORF; its function is uncertain. The CDR3 runs 16 residues. V lost 6 bases to trimming and J lost 5 bases, with 17 bases between them. This CDR3 is CASSWVSGDWANVLTF. CDR3 coding DNA: TGCGCCAGCAGCTGGGTATCGGGGGACTGGGCCAACGTCCTGACTTTC.

The CDR3 region has the DNA TGTGCCAGCAGTTTGGGTACTAGCGGGAGCCCAGATACGCAGTATTTT. Translated, it gives CASSLGTSGSPDTQYF. The chain has TRBV28 and TRBJ2-3; TRBD2 agrees at 11 bases. The trim removed 3 bases at V and 4 bases at J, leaving 6 bases unmatched. The germline CDR1 and CDR2 sequences are MDHEN and SYDVKM. This CDR3 contains 16 residues.

By share of the sample, this clone is medium-sized (0.01 to 0.1%). The CDR3 region is CASSLMTGGLHRELFF. The CDR3 coding sequence is TGTGCCAGCAGCTTAATGACAGGGGGCTTGCACAGGGAGCTGTTTTTT. This chain uses TRBV11-3 with TRBJ2-2; TRBD1 aligns across 10 bases. Germline-derived CDR1 and CDR2 are SGHNT and YENEEA. The CDR3 consists of 16 residues. With V trimmed by 2 bases and J by 9 bases, 9 bases remained unmatched.

V usage is TRBV25-1 and J usage is TRBJ2-1; 12 bases map to TRBD2. CDR1 and CDR2 from the germline V gene are MGHDK and SYGVNS. The CDR3 is 18 amino acids. V shed 8 bases, J shed 10 bases, and the junction held 21 bases outside the gene matches. The CDR3 spells CASHHSTSGRAVTWEQFF. In nucleotides, the CDR3 is TGTGCCAGCCACCACTCGACTAGCGGGAGAGCCGTTACATGGGAGCAGTTCTTC.

This clone showed up just a few times. The chain's CDR3 is CASAPGSNQPQHF. The CDR3 DNA sequence: TGTGCCAGCGCACCGGGGTCCAATCAGCCCCAGCATTTT. The rearrangement links TRBV9 to TRBJ1-5, with D hard to call. Germline CDR1 SGDLS, CDR2 YYNGEE. The CDR3 covers 13 residues. Trimming removed 7 bases from V and 3 bases from J, with 11 bases in between.

The chain employs TRBV10-2 and TRBJ2-3; 7 nucleotides agree with TRBD2. This CDR3 region has 15 residues. V dropped 4 bases and J dropped 0; count of bases not matched to a gene: 4. The V gene's germline CDR1 is WSHSY and CDR2 SAAADI. Here the CDR3 reads CASSASGVSTDTQYF. The DNA for the CDR3 is TGCGCCAGCAGTGCCAGCGGGGTTAGCACAGATACGCAGTATTTT.

There are a few counts of this clone. The chain recombines TRBV6-8 with TRBJ2-5; TRBD2 matches at 14 bases. The CDR3 sequence is 15 residues long. V lost 6 bases and J lost 5; bases outside the gene matches: 5. CDR1 and CDR2 from the germline V gene are MNHGY and SAAAGT. The CDR3 region is CASSPGLAGVETQYF. The CDR3 DNA sequence: TGTGCCAGCAGCCCGGGACTAGCGGGGGTGGAGACCCAGTACTTC.

This clone came up a few times. One junction end disagrees with the germline gene, perhaps due to a read error. X shows a residue whose base was not read or is ambiguous. J is TRBJ1-2 and V is TRBV11-3; possibly TRBD1 for D (6 bases). From germline, CDR1 is SGHNT and CDR2 YENEEA. The length of the CDR3 is 15 residues. The CDR3 nucleotides read TGTGCCAGCAGCCCTCCCCTACAGGGCTTCTATGGYTACACCTTC. Translation: CASSPPLQGFYXYTF. The whole CDR3 protein is CASSPPLQGFYGYTF.

This clone was counted only a few times. The rearrangement joins TRBV18 to TRBJ1-2; TRBD1 matches 9 bases. This CDR3 comprises 15 residues. Germline assignment: CDR1 KGHSH and CDR2 LQKENI. Trimming cost V 3 bases and J 4 bases; bases outside gene matches: 6. The CDR3, as DNA: TGTGCCAGCTCACCGCCAACAGGGGGCCTCTATGGCTACACCTTC. As protein: CASSPPTGGLYGYTF.

This CDR3 reads CAWSVVRRPYEQYF. CDR3 in DNA: TGTGCCTGGAGTGTAGTTAGACGGCCCTACGAGCAGTACTTC. The chain links TRBV30 to TRBJ2-7, with unresolved D. The V and J ends lost 0 bases and 2 bases respectively, with 11 bases between them. Looked up from germline, CDR1 is GTSNPN and CDR2 is SVGIG (reference sequence). This CDR3 spans 14 amino acids.

The chain carries TRBV28 and TRBJ1-2; 9 bases map to TRBD1. The CDR3 extends over 15 amino acids. V was pared by 6 bases and J by 2 bases, with 7 bases of the junction left unmatched. Germline V gives CDR1 MDHEN, CDR2 SYDVKM. The DNA of the CDR3 is TGTGCCAGCAGGACCGGGACAGGGCAGAACTATGGCTACACCTTC. It is translated as CASRTGTGQNYGYTF.

J is TRBJ2-3 and V is TRBV14; 11 positions match TRBD1. Trimming cost V 4 bases and J 3 bases; bases outside gene matches: 6. There are 16 residues in the CDR3. CDR1 and CDR2 from the germline V gene are SGHDN and FVKESK. This CDR3 is CASSPLDRGLTDTQYF. DNA of the CDR3: TGTGCCAGCAGCCCTTTGGACAGGGGGCTGACAGATACGCAGTATTTT.

This clone is medium-sized within its sample. The rearrangement joins TRBV6-8 to TRBJ2-1; 8 bases map to TRBD2. The J segment lost 5 bases and the V segment lost 7 bases, leaving 10 bases of the junction unmatched. Germline CDR1 is MNHGY and CDR2 is SAAAGT. CDR3 size: 15 residues. In nucleotides, the CDR3 is TGTGCCAGCAATTCAACTAGCGGTTATCACAATGAGCAGTTCTTC. It translates to CASNSTSGYHNEQFF.

J is TRBJ1-5 and V is TRBV18; D not resolved. Germline CDR1 and CDR2: KGHSH and LQKENI. Trimming took off 4 bases at V and 5 bases at J, with 9 bases between the two ends. The CDR3 totals 13 residues. The CDR3 here is CASSQGVDQPQHF. The CDR3, as DNA: TGTGCCAGCTCACAGGGAGTCGATCAGCCCCAGCATTTT.

The chain combines TRBV28 with TRBJ1-5, with D possibly TRBD1 on 5 matching bases. CDR3 length equals 15 residues. CDR1 is MDHEN and CDR2 is SYDVKM in the germline V gene. V dropped 7 bases and J dropped 4 bases, with 17 bases sitting between them. The CDR3 nucleotides are TGTGCCAGCAACACCCGGCAGGGCGGGAATCAGCCCCAGCATTTT. This encodes CASNTRQGGNQPQHF.

This clone has only a few counts. This sequence joins TRBV11-3 and TRBJ2-3; no definite D call. Germline-derived CDR1 and CDR2 are SGHNT and YENEEA. V lost 5 bases and J 2 bases, leaving 11 bases between the germline ends. The CDR3 consists of 14 residues. DNA of the CDR3: TGTGCCAGCAGCCTATTTGGCCCCACAGATACGCAGTATTTT. Translated, it gives CASSLFGPTDTQYF.

V gene TRBV14 combines with J gene TRBJ2-1; no clear D gene. The V gene lost 2 bases and the J gene lost 1 base, with 6 bases spanning the gap. The CDR3 is 14 amino acids. From germline, CDR1 is SGHDN and CDR2 FVKESK. This chain's CDR3 is CASSQNPSYNEQFF. CDR3 DNA sequence: TGTGCCAGCAGCCAAAACCCTTCCTACAATGAGCAGTTCTTC.

By share of the sample, this clone is medium-sized. The CDR3, as DNA: TGTGCCAGCAGTGAAGACGGACTAGCGGGGACAGGGGGAAACAATGAGCAGTTCTTC. Protein sequence: CASSEDGLAGTGGNNEQFF. The chain employs TRBV6-1 and TRBJ2-1, with D perhaps TRBD2 (12 bases). The V end lost 1 base, the J end lost 5 bases, and 24 bases lay between the germline ends. There are 19 residues in the CDR3. Germline V lookup: CDR1 MNHNS, CDR2 SASEGT.

The V call is TRBV9, the J call TRBJ1-2, with D unresolved. The V end was cut by 3 bases, the J end by 8 bases, with 14 bases between. Germline assignment: CDR1 SGDLS and CDR2 YYNGEE. The CDR3 contains 13 residues. The CDR3 DNA is TGTGCCAGCAGCGCCCCGCACATCCAAGGCTACACCTTC. Translated, it gives CASSAPHIQGYTF.

This chain uses TRBV11-3 with TRBJ2-7; weak D call: TRBD2 (6 bases). Trimming removed 1 base at V and 1 base at J, with 11 bases between. There are 15 residues in the CDR3. Germline CDR1 and CDR2: SGHNT and YENEEA. CDR3 sequence reads: CASSLGTNPSYEQYF. The CDR3 DNA follows: TGTGCCAGCAGCTTAGGGACTAACCCTTCCTACGAGCAGTACTTC.

By proportion, this clone is medium-sized (0.01 to 0.1%). The chain couples TRBV12-5 to TRBJ1-1; D possibly corresponds to TRBD1 (6 bases). CDR1 is LGHNT and CDR2 is FRNRAP in the germline V gene. Trimming took 7 bases from V and 0 from J, leaving 9 bases between them. CDR3 size: 13 residues. The CDR3 bases are TGTGCTAGTGTTCAGGGGCTGAACACTGAAGCTTTCTTT. Its translation is CASVQGLNTEAFF. Supplemented by reference TRBV12-5 and TRBJ1-1, the full variable domain reads DARVTQTPRHKVTEMGQEVTMRCQPILGHNTVFWYRQTMMQGLELLAYFRNRAPLDDSGMPKDRFSAEMPDATLATLKIQPSEPRDSAVYFCASVQGLNTEAFFGQGTRLTVV.